Listed here are 3 T cell receptor beta chains from one sample, sequenced in a study of neoadjuvant anti-PD-1 for oral cavity cancer. Time point reported: after neoadjuvant nivolumab, at surgical resection. The method was immunoSEQ multiplex PCR; TCRdb's version includes in-frame clones alone and lacks a portion of them. The repertoire holds 35,000 to 40,000 clones, with 30% to 40% as singletons. The sequencing here drew on tumor tissue, taken after nivolumab (anti-PD-1) treatment. These receptors were collected from a person between 40 and 80 years old with oral cavity squamous cell carcinoma.

In its sample, this clone was seen a few times. Its ends do not fully match the called genes, so a read error is possible. The rearrangement joins TRBV6-6 to TRBJ1-2; TRBD1 aligns across 9 bases. Germline V lookup: CDR1 MNHNY, CDR2 SVGAGI (reference sequence). CDR3 length: 11 amino acids. CDR3 sequence: CASRAGTGWSF. CDR3 nucleotides: TGTGCCAGCAGGGCAGGGACAGGGTGGTCATTC.

CDR3 nucleotides: TGTGCCAGCAGCTTAGGCCGAAAAGGCCATACAAAGAGGAACTATGGCTACACCTTC. It translates to CASSLGRKGHTKRNYGYTF. The chain carries TRBV13 and TRBJ1-2, with D unresolved. Looked up from germline, CDR1 is PRHDT and CDR2 is FYEKMQ (reference sequence). Trimming stripped 0 bases from V and 2 bases from J, with 22 bases between. The CDR3 contains 19 residues.

In this sample, this clone turned up a few times. This chain links TRBV18 with TRBJ1-5; D unclear. Trimming pared 2 bases from V and 5 bases from J, leaving 10 bases between. The CDR3 extends over 14 amino acids. Germline assignment: CDR1 KGHSH and CDR2 LQKENI. The CDR3 loop reads CASSPFGRDQPQHF. The CDR3 nucleotides are TGTGCCAGCTCACCATTTGGGAGGGATCAGCCCCAGCATTTT.